Presented here are 28 T cell receptor beta chains from one specimen sequenced in a study of blood T cell dynamics during melanoma immunotherapy. Time point indicated: pre-treatment baseline. Sequencing was performed with immunoSEQ multiplex PCR; in TCRdb, only in-frame clones are kept and a portion is missing. Among roughly 7,000 clones listed, 80% to 85% were seen once. This sample comprised blood, obtained from a patient treated with checkpoint blockade. These receptors were obtained from a human donor with melanoma. Some clones in this sample may be carry-over from other donors' samples.

This chain connects TRBV28 to TRBJ2-6, with 8 bases that match TRBD1. V shed 5 bases, J shed 0 bases, and the junction held 9 bases outside the gene matches. The germline gives CDR1 MDHEN, CDR2 SYDVKM. This CDR3 has 18 amino acids. The CDR3 here is CASSPRTGTYSGANVLTF. As DNA, the CDR3 is TGTGCCAGCAGTCCGAGGACAGGGACCTACTCTGGGGCCAACGTCCTGACTTTC.

The J gene is TRBJ2-1, the V gene TRBV5-1; tentative D call: TRBD2 (6 bases). From germline, CDR1 is SGHRS and CDR2 YFSETQ. The CDR3 is 15 residues long. The V end was cut by 0 bases, the J end by 4 bases, with 11 bases between. The DNA for the CDR3 is TGCGCCAGCAGCTTGGAAGCGGAGGGATACAATGAGCAGTTCTTC. Translating it yields CASSLEAEGYNEQFF. Drawing the rest from reference TRBV5-1 and TRBJ2-1, the complete variable domain is KAGVTQTPRYLIKTRGQQVTLSCSPISGHRSVSWYQQTPGQGLQFLFEYFSETQRNKGNFPGRFSGRQFSNSRSEMNVSTLELGDSALYLCASSLEAEGYNEQFFGPGTRLTVL.

The CDR3 protein is CASSLNGNLEQFF. In nucleotides, the CDR3 is TGTGCCAGCAGCTTAAACGGGAACCTGGAGCAGTTCTTC. This chain links TRBV7-3 with TRBJ2-1; D is possibly TRBD2 (5 bases). The CDR3 runs 13 residues. Trimming shortened V by 1 base and J by 10 bases, and 11 bases separated the two germline ends. Germline V gives CDR1 SGHTA, CDR2 FQGTGA.

The chain carries TRBV7-8 and TRBJ2-3; no clear D gene. The V and J ends lost 5 bases and 0 bases respectively, with 15 bases between them. Germline loops: CDR1 SGHVS, CDR2 FQNEAQ. This CDR3 comprises 16 residues. In DNA, the CDR3 is TGTGCCAGCAGCCTACGGGCCTCCGGGAGCACAGATACGCAGTATTTT. This gives the protein CASSLRASGSTDTQYF.

The chain is built from TRBV29-1 and TRBJ2-5; tentatively, D is TRBD1 (6 bases). This CDR3 is built from 14 residues. Germline V CDR1 and CDR2: SQVTM, ANQGSEA. V was cut by 2 bases and J by 5 bases, with 15 bases left in between. DNA of the CDR3: TGCAGCGTTGAACAGGACAGCTGGGGTGAGACCCAGTACTTC. Translated: CSVEQDSWGETQYF.

The rearrangement joins TRBV6-6 to TRBJ1-1, with a weak D call TRBD1 (6 bases). Germline CDR1 is MNHNY and CDR2 is SVGAGI (reference sequence). The CDR3 totals 14 residues. Trimming pared 6 bases from V and 1 base from J, leaving 12 bases between. CDR3 in DNA: TGTGCCAGCAGCTTGACAGGCCGGAACACTGAAGCTTTCTTT. Protein sequence: CASSLTGRNTEAFF.

V is TRBV1 and J is TRBJ2-3; the table names TRBD2, a call not compared with the DNA. TRBV1 is a pseudogene. The CDR3 contains 15 residues. The CDR3 here is CTSSQGTRGTDTQYF. Written as DNA, the CDR3 is TGCACCAGCAGCCAAGGGACTAGGGGGACAGATACGCAGTATTTT.

V and J are TRBV5-6 and TRBJ1-4, with a tentative D call TRBD1 (5 bases). Germline-derived CDR1 and CDR2 are SGHDT and YYEEEE. This CDR3 region has 14 residues. V shed 4 bases and J shed 11 bases, with 18 bases lying between them. The CDR3 nucleotides read TGTGCCAGCAGCCCCCTAGGGACGGCCGACAAACTGTTTTTT. This sequence encodes CASSPLGTADKLFF.

The chain carries TRBV6-1 and TRBJ2-2; 7 bases match TRBD2. In germline, CDR1 is MNHNS, CDR2 SASEGT. V dropped 5 bases and J dropped 6; count of bases not matched to a gene: 6. The CDR3 is made up of 14 amino acids. The chain's CDR3 is CASSLSGVAGELFF. CDR3 DNA: TGTGCCAGCAGTCTCAGCGGGGTCGCCGGGGAGCTGTTTTTT.

This rearrangement joins TRBV5-1 to TRBJ2-7, with TRBD2 identical over 15 bases. The CDR3 is made up of 19 amino acids. Germline CDR1 SGHRS, CDR2 YFSETQ. Trimming cost V 1 base and J 0 bases; bases outside gene matches: 8. DNA of the CDR3: TGCGCCAGCAGCTTGACCGGGACTAGCGGGGGGCCTAACTCCTACGAGCAGTACTTC. It yields the protein CASSLTGTSGGPNSYEQYF.

The chain recombines TRBV15 with TRBJ2-3; 7 nucleotides agree with TRBD1. V shed 1 base, J shed 1 base, and the junction held 2 bases outside the gene matches. The CDR3 covers 15 residues. Germline V gives CDR1 LNHNV, CDR2 YYDKDF (reference sequence). Written as DNA, the CDR3 is TGTGCCACCAGCAGAGCAGGGGGAGGCACAGATACGCAGTATTTT. Translation: CATSRAGGGTDTQYF. Full variable domain (missing parts from reference TRBV15 and TRBJ2-3): DAMVIQNPRYQVTQFGKPVTLSCSQTLNHNVMYWYQQKSSQAPKLLFHYYDKDFNNEADTPDNFQSRRPNTSFCFLDIRSPGLGDTAMYLCATSRAGGGTDTQYFGPGTRLTVL.

V usage is TRBV5-4 and J usage is TRBJ2-3; D unresolved. CDR1 SGHNT and CDR2 YYREEE come from the germline V gene (reference sequence). This CDR3 is built from 15 residues. The CDR3: CAVKTEIPSTDTQYF. In DNA, the CDR3 is TGTGCTGTCAAGACGGAAATTCCTAGCACAGATACGCAGTATTTT.

The gene calls are TRBV28 and TRBJ2-2, with 8 bases matching TRBD2. The CDR3 length is 17 residues. J gave up 0 bases and V 7 bases, and 10 bases lay outside the gene matches. Germline V gives CDR1 MDHEN, CDR2 SYDVKM. The CDR3 DNA follows: TGTGCCAGCACCGAAGGGCCGGGACTAGCGAACACCGGGGAGCTGTTTTTT. Amino acids: CASTEGPGLANTGELFF.

This sequence joins TRBV5-1 and TRBJ1-2; 7 positions match TRBD1. CDR3 length equals 15 residues. The germline gives CDR1 SGHRS, CDR2 YFSETQ. The J segment lost 0 bases and the V segment lost 4 bases, leaving 6 bases of the junction unmatched. CDR3 amino acids: CASSIRQGPNYGYTF. Written as DNA, the CDR3 is TGCGCCAGCAGCATCCGACAGGGACCTAACTATGGCTACACCTTC. Full variable domain (rest looked up from reference TRBV5-1 and TRBJ1-2): KAGVTQTPRYLIKTRGQQVTLSCSPISGHRSVSWYQQTPGQGLQFLFEYFSETQRNKGNFPGRFSGRQFSNSRSEMNVSTLELGDSALYLCASSIRQGPNYGYTFGSGTRLTVV.

The chain carries TRBV6-1 and TRBJ1-2; weak D call: TRBD1 (5 bases). The germline V and J ends were trimmed by 4 bases and 8 bases, with 17 bases remaining between them. The germline V gene has CDR1 MNHNS and CDR2 SASEGT. This CDR3 has 14 residues. Here the CDR3 DNA reads TGTGCCAGCAGTGTGCAGGGTGCCCGGGAGGGCTACACCTTC. This encodes CASSVQGAREGYTF.

The chain recombines TRBV6-5 with TRBJ2-7; D may be TRBD2 (5 bases). V lost 4 bases to trimming and J lost 4 bases, with 14 bases between them. The CDR3 spans 14 residues. Germline V gene lookup returns CDR1 MNHEY and CDR2 SVGAGI. CDR3: CASSLGLAVYEQYF. CDR3 DNA sequence: TGTGCCAGCAGTTTAGGACTTGCCGTATACGAGCAGTACTTC.

The chain couples TRBV2 to TRBJ2-7; 8 nucleotides line up with TRBD1. Germline V gene sequence: CDR1 SNHLY, CDR2 FYNNEI. V was pared by 6 bases and J by 3 bases, with 7 bases of the junction left unmatched. This CDR3 has 14 residues. CDR3 residues: CASRKGQVLYEQYF. DNA of the CDR3: TGTGCCAGCAGAAAGGGACAGGTACTCTACGAGCAGTACTTC. Full variable domain (outside the CDR3, taken from reference TRBV2 and TRBJ2-7): EPEVTQTPSHQVTQMGQEVILRCVPISNHLYFYWYRQILGQKVEFLVSFYNNEISEKSEIFDDQFSVERPDGSNFTLKIRSTKLEDSAMYFCASRKGQVLYEQYFGPGTRLTVT.

This chain joins TRBV19 and TRBJ2-1; 8 bases fit TRBD2. The CDR3 is made up of 16 amino acids. Germline V gene lookup returns CDR1 LNHDA and CDR2 SQIVND (reference sequence). Trimming removed 4 bases from V and 2 bases from J; junction bases left unmatched: 7. The CDR3 is CASSSLLAGTYNEQFF. The CDR3 DNA is TGTGCCAGTAGTAGTCTCCTAGCGGGCACCTACAATGAGCAGTTCTTC.

V is TRBV10-1 and J is TRBJ2-5; D unresolved. The germline V gene encodes CDR1 WNHNN and CDR2 SYGVQD (reference sequence). This CDR3 contains 14 residues. V lost 6 bases and J lost 5, with 16 bases in between. The DNA for the CDR3 is TGCGCCAGCAGCGCCGGAAGCCTGATCGAGACCCAGTACTTC. Residues: CASSAGSLIETQYF.

This chain connects TRBV28 to TRBJ1-6, with D tentatively TRBD1 (6 bases). The CDR3 totals 13 residues. The germline V gene has CDR1 MDHEN and CDR2 SYDVKM. Trimming removed 6 bases at V and 9 bases at J, with 12 bases between. The CDR3 here is CASRAGVSSPLHF. The CDR3 bases are TGTGCCAGCAGAGCAGGGGTCAGTTCACCCCTCCACTTT.

The gene calls are TRBV25-1 and TRBJ1-3; TRBD1 is a possible D gene (5 bases). There are 15 residues in the CDR3. The V end was cut by 5 bases, the J end by 4 bases, with 15 bases between. The germline gives CDR1 MGHDK, CDR2 SYGVNS. Here the CDR3 DNA reads TGTGCCAGCAGTCCCCCGGGAGGGGAAGGAAACACCATATATTTT. Its translation: CASSPPGGEGNTIYF.

The V and J genes are TRBV19 and TRBJ1-5; 7 bases are a match to TRBD1. The CDR3 loop spans 15 amino acids. Germline V gene sequence: CDR1 LNHDA, CDR2 SQIVND (reference sequence). J was trimmed by 3 bases and V by 6 bases; bases with no gene match: 8. In DNA, the CDR3 is TGTGCCAGTAGGGGACCGGGACAGACCAATCAGCCCCAGCATTTT. Translated, it gives CASRGPGQTNQPQHF.

This chain links TRBV5-4 with TRBJ2-3; D not resolved. The CDR3 length is 13 residues. Germline values: CDR1 SGHNT, CDR2 YYREEE (reference sequence). V was clipped by 0 bases and J by 3 bases, with 5 bases between them. CDR3 nucleotides: TGTGCCAGCAGCTTGGACAGAACAGATACGCAGTATTTT. Its protein is CASSLDRTDTQYF.

The chain employs TRBV11-2 and TRBJ2-7; D call uncertain. The germline V and J ends were trimmed by 1 base and 7 bases, with 20 bases remaining between them. CDR1 is SGHAT and CDR2 is FQNNGV in the germline V gene. CDR3 length: 16 amino acids. As DNA, the CDR3 is TGTGCCAGCAGCTTAGTCGCAGGCCCCCGGGTGAAGGAGCAGTACTTC. Translation gives CASSLVAGPRVKEQYF. Based on the CDR3 plus reference TRBV11-2 and TRBJ2-7, the full variable domain is EAGVAQSPRYKIIEKRQSVAFWCNPISGHATLYWYQQILGQGPKLLIQFQNNGVVDDSQLPKDRFSAERLKGVDSTLKIQPAKLEDSAVYLCASSLVAGPRVKEQYFGPGTRLTVT.

This sequence joins TRBV2 and TRBJ2-5; the match to TRBD1 covers 7 bases. CDR1 is SNHLY, CDR2 FYNNEI, per germline. The CDR3 loop spans 17 amino acids. Germline trimming cut 7 bases from V and 4 bases from J; bases unmatched to any gene: 18. This chain's CDR3 is CASKGLGPGTGVETQYF. The DNA for the CDR3 is TGTGCCAGCAAGGGGCTTGGACCAGGTACAGGGGTAGAGACCCAGTACTTC.

This chain joins TRBV11-2 and TRBJ2-5, with no clear D. The germline V and J ends were trimmed by 1 base and 3 bases, with 12 bases remaining between them. The CDR3 has 15 residues. CDR1 SGHAT and CDR2 FQNNGV come from the germline V gene. This chain's CDR3 is CASSLVTGGEETQYF. As DNA, the CDR3 is TGTGCCAGCAGCTTAGTTACGGGTGGAGAAGAGACCCAGTACTTC.

This sequence joins TRBV10-2 and TRBJ1-4, with D hard to call. The CDR3 runs to 15 residues. The V gene lost 3 bases and the J gene lost 0 bases, with 8 bases spanning the gap. CDR1 WSHSY and CDR2 SAAADI come from the germline V gene. The CDR3 protein is CASSDPGATNEKLFF. The CDR3 region has the DNA TGCGCCAGCAGTGACCCAGGTGCAACTAATGAAAAACTGTTTTTT.

This clone qualifies as medium-sized. This chain joins TRBV30 and TRBJ1-4, with no clear D. Trimming stripped 2 bases from V and 5 bases from J, with 9 bases between. The CDR3 has 13 amino acids. Germline V lookup: CDR1 GTSNPN, CDR2 SVGIG (reference sequence). CDR3 nucleotide sequence: TGTGCCTGGAGTATAATGGGAAATGAAAAACTGTTTTTT. Translating it yields CAWSIMGNEKLFF.